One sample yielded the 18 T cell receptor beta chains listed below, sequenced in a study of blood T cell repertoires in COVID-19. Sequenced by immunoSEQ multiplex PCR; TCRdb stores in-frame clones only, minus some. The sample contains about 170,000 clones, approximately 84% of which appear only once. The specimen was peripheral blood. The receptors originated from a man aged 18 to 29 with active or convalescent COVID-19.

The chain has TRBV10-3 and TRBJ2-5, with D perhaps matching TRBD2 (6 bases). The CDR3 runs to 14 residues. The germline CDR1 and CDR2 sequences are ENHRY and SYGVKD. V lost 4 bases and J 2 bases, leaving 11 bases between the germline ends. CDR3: CAISAGGEQETQYF. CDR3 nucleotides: TGTGCCATCAGTGCCGGGGGTGAGCAAGAGACCCAGTACTTC.

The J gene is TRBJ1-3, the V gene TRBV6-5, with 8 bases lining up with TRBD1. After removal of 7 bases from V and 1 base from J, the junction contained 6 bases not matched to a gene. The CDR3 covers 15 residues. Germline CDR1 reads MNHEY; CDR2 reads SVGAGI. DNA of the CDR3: TGTGCCAGCACACGGGACAGGCAGTCTGGAAACACCATATATTTT. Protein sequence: CASTRDRQSGNTIYF.

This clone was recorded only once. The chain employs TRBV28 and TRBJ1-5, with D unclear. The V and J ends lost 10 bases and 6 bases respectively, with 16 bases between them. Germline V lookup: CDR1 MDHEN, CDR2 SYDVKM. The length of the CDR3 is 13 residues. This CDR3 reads CATSEQLGQPQHF. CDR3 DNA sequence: TGTGCCACCTCGGAGCAGCTTGGTCAGCCCCAGCATTTT. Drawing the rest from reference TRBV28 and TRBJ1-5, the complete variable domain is DVKVTQSSRYLVKRTGEKVFLECVQDMDHENMFWYRQDPGLGLRLIYFSYDVKMKEKGDIPEGYSVSREKKERFSLILESASTNQTSMYLCATSEQLGQPQHFGDGTRLSIL.

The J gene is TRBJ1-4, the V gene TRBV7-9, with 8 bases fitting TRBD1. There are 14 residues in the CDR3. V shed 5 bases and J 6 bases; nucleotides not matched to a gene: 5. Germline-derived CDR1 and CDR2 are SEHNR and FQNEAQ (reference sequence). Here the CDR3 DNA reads TGTGCCAGCAGCCCGCGGACAGGGTATGAAAAACTGTTTTTT. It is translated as CASSPRTGYEKLFF.

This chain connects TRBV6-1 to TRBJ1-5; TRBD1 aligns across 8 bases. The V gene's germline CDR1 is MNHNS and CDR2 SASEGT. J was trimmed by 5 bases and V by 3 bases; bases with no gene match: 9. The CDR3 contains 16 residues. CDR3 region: CASSETSGTGYQPQHF. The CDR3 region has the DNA TGTGCCAGCAGTGAGACATCCGGGACAGGATATCAGCCCCAGCATTTT.

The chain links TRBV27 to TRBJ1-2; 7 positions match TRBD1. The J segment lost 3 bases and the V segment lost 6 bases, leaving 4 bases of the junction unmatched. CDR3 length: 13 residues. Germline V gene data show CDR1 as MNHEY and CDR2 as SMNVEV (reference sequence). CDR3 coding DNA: TGTGCCAGCAGCCTAGGGACAGACTATGGCTACACCTTC. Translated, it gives CASSLGTDYGYTF.

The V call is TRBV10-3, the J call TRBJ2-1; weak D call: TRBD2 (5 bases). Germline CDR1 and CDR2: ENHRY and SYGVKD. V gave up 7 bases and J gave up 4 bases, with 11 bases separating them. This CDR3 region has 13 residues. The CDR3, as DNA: TGTGCCATCAAAAGCGGTGATTACAATGAGCAGTTCTTC. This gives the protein CAIKSGDYNEQFF.

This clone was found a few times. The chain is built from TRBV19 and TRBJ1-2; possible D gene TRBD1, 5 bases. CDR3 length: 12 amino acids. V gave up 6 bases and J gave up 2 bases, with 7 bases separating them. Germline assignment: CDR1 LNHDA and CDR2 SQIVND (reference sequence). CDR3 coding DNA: TGTGCCAGTAGCCGGGGGAACTATGGCTACACCTTC. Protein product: CASSRGNYGYTF. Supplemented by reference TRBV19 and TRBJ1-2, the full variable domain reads DGGITQSPKYLFRKEGQNVTLSCEQNLNHDAMYWYRQDPGQGLRLIYYSQIVNDFQKGDIAEGYSVSREKKESFPLTVTSAQKNPTAFYLCASSRGNYGYTFGSGTRLTVV.

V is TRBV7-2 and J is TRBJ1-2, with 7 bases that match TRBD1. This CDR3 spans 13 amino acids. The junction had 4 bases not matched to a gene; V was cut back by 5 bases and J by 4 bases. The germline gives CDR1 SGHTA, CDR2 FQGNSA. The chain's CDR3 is CASSRDSLYGYTF. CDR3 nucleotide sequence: TGTGCCAGCAGCCGGGACAGTCTCTATGGCTACACCTTC.

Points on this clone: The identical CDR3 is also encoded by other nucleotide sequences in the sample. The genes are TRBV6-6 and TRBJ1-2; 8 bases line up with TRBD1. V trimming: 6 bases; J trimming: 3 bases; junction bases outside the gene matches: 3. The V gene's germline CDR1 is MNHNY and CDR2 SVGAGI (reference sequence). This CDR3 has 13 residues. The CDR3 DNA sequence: TGTGCCAGCAGCCCGACAGGGGACTATGGCTACACCTTC. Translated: CASSPTGDYGYTF.

CDR3 nucleotide sequence: TGCGCCAGCAGCTGGGCAGGCGGGGGCAATGAGCAGTTCTTC. Translating it yields CASSWAGGGNEQFF. The V and J genes are TRBV5-1 and TRBJ2-1, with 7 nucleotides matching TRBD2. This CDR3 is 14 amino acids long. V gave up 3 bases and J gave up 6 bases; unmatched junction bases: 6. Germline lookup yields CDR1 SGHRS and CDR2 YFSETQ.

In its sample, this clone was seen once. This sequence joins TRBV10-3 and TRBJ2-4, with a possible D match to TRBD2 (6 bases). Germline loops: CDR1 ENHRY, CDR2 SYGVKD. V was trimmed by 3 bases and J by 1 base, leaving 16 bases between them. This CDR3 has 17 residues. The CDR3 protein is CAISELGGRGAKNIQYF. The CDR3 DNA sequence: TGTGCCATCAGTGAACTCGGGGGACGAGGGGCCAAAAACATTCAGTACTTC.

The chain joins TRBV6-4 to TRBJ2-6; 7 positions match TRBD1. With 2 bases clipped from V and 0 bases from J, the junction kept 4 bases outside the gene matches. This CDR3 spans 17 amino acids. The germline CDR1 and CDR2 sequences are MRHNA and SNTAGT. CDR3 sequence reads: CASSDGTVGSGANVLTF. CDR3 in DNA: TGTGCCAGCAGTGACGGGACAGTCGGCTCTGGGGCCAACGTCCTGACTTTC.

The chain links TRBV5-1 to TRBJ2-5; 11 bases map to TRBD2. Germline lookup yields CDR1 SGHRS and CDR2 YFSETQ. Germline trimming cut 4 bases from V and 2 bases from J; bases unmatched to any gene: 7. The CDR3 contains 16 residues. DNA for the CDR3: TGCGCCAGCAGCCCCCCAATAGCGGGAGGGCAAGAGACCCAGTACTTC. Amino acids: CASSPPIAGGQETQYF. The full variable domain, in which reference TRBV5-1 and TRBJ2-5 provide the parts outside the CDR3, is KAGVTQTPRYLIKTRGQQVTLSCSPISGHRSVSWYQQTPGQGLQFLFEYFSETQRNKGNFPGRFSGRQFSNSRSEMNVSTLELGDSALYLCASSPPIAGGQETQYFGPGTRLLVL.

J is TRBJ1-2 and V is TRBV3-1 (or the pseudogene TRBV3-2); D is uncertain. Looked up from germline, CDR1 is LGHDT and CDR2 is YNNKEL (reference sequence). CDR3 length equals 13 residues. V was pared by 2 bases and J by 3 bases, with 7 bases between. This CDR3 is CASSQNSDYGYTF. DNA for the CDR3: TGTGCCAGCAGCCAAAATTCGGACTATGGCTACACCTTC.

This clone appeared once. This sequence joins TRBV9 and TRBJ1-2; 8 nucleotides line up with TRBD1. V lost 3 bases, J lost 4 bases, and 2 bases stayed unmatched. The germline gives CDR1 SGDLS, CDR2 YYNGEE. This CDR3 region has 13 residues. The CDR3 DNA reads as TGTGCCAGCAGCGCAGGGGGCACCTATGGCTACACCTTC. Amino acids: CASSAGGTYGYTF. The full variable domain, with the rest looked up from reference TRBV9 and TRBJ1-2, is DSGVTQTPKHLITATGQRVTLRCSPRSGDLSVYWYQQSLDQGLQFLIQYYNGEERAKGNILERFSAQQFPDLHSELNLSSLELGDSALYFCASSAGGTYGYTFGSGTRLTVV.

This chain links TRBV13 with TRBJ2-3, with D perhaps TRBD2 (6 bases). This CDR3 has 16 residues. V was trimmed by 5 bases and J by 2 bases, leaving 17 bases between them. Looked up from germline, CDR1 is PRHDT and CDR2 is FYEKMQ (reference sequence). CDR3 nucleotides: TGTGCCAGCAGCCCCCCGGGCGCGGGGACCACAGATACGCAGTATTTT. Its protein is CASSPPGAGTTDTQYF. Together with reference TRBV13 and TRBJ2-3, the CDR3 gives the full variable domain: AAGVIQSPRHLIKEKRETATLKCYPIPRHDTVYWYQQGPGQDPQFLISFYEKMQSDKGSIPDRFSAQQFSDYHSELNMSSLELGDSALYFCASSPPGAGTTDTQYFGPGTRLTVL.

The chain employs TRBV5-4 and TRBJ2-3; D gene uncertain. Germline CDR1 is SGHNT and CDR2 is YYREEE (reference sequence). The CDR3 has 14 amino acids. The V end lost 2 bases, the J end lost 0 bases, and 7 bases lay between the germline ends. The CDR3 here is CASSFGLSTDTQYF. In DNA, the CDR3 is TGTGCCAGCAGCTTTGGGCTGAGCACAGATACGCAGTATTTT.